This TCR beta chain originates from a study of beta chain features in type 1 diabetes. Looking at the study overall: There was similarity between patients and healthy donors in age, gender and cell yields.

Investigators reverse transcribed all isolated RNA, so they sequenced expressed TCRB transcripts. Data came from immunoSEQ multiplex PCR; TCRdb stores just in-frame clones and leaves some out. The table includes 680,000 or so clones, 15% detected once. This clone was counted between two and nine times. The clonotype was recovered from a man aged 18 to 29 in good health. Sequenced: naive CD4+ T cells from blood.

This CDR3 is CASRPGTRTDTQYF. The CDR3 bases are TGTGCCAGCCGCCCCGGTACGCGCACAGATACGCAGTATTTT. The chain has TRBV18 and TRBJ2-3; D unresolved. Germline CDR1 is KGHSH and CDR2 is LQKENI. V was clipped by 8 bases and J by 1 base, with 13 bases between them. The CDR3 extends over 14 amino acids.